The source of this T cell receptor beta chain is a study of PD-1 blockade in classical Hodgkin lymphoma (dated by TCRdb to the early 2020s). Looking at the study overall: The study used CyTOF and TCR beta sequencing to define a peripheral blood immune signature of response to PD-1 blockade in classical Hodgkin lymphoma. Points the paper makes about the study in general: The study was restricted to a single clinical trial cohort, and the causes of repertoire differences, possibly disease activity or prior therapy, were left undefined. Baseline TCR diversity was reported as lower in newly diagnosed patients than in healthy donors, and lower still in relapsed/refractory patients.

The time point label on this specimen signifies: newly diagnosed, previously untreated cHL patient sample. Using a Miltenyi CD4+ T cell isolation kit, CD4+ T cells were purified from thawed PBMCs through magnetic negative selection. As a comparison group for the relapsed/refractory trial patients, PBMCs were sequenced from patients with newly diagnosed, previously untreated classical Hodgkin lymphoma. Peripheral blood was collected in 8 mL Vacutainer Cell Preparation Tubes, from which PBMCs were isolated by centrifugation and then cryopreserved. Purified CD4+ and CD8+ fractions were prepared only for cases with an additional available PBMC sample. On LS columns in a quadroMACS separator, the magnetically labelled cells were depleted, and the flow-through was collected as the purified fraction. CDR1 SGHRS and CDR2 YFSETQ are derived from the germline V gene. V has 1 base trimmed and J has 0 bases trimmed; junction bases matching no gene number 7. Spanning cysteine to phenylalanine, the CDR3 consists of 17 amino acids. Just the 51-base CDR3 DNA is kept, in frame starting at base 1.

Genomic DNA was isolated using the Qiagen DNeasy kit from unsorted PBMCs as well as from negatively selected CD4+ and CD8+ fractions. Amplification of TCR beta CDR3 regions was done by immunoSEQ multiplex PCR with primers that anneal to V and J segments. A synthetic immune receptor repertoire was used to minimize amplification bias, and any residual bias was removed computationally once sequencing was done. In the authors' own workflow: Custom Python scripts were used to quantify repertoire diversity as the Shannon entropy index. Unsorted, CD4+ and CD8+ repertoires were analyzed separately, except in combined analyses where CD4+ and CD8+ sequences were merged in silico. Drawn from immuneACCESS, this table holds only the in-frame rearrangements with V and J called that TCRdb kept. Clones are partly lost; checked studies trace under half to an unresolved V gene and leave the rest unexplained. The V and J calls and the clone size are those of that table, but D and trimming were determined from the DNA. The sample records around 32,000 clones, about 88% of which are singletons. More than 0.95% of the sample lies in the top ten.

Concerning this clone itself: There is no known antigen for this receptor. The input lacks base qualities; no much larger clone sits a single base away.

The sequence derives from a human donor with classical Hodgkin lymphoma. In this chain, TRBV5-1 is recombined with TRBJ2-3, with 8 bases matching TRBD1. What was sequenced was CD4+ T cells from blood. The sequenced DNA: TGCGCCAGCAGCTTGAAGGGACAGGTAGAAAGCACAGATACGCAGTATTTT. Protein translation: CASSLKGQVESTDTQYF.